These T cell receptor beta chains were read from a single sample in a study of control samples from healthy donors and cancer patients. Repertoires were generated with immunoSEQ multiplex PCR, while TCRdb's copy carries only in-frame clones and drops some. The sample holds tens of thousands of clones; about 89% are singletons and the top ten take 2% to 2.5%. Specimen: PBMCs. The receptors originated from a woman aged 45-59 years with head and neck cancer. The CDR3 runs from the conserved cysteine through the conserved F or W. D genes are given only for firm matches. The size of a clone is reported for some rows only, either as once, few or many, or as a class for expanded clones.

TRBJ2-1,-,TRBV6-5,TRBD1,TGTGCCAGCGAGAAGGGACAGGGGTACAATGAGCAGTTCTTC,CASEKGQGYNEQFF
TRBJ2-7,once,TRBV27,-,TGTGCCAGCAGTCCCCGTTACGTCGATGGTCAGGGCGGGCGGGAGCAGTACTTC,CASSPRYVDGQGGREQYF
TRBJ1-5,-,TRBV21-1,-,TGTGCCAGCAGCCGGGAAGGGGAGGGGATGAATCAGCCCCAGCATTTT,CASSREGEGMNQPQHF
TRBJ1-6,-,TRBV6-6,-,TGTGCCAGCAGCACCAACATGTATAATTCACCCCTCCACTTT,CASSTNMYNSPLHF
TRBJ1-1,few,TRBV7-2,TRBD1,TGTGCCAGCAGCTACAGGGGCATTTTGAACACTGAAGCTTTCTTT,CASSYRGILNTEAFF
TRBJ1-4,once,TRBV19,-,TGTGCCAGTACCGGGGTGGCCGCGGGGGAAAAACTGTTTTTT,CASTGVAAGEKLFF
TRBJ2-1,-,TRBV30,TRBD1,TGTGCCTGGAATAAGGGGGCGTCCTACAATGAGCAGTTCTTC,CAWNKGASYNEQFF
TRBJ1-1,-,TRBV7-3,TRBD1,TGTGCCAGCAGCCCCGGACAGGGGAGGGCAGCTTTCTTT,CASSPGQGRAAFF
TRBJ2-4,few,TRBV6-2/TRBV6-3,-,TGTGCCAGCAGTCCACGGACTGGGACCAGGGACATTCAGTACTTC,CASSPRTGTRDIQYF
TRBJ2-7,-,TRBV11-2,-,TGTGCCAGCAGCAAGAGCGGGACAGGTGCCTACGAGCAGTACTTC,CASSKSGTGAYEQYF
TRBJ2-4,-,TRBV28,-,TGTGCCAGCACTCCGGCAAAGGGGAGCAAAAACATTCAGTACTTC,CASTPAKGSKNIQYF
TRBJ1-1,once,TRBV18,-,TGTGCCAGCTCACATATTCACACTGAAGCTTTCTTT,CASSHIHTEAFF
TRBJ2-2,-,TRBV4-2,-,TGTGCCAGCAGCCAAGGGGTAGGGAACACCGGGGAGCTGTTTTTT,CASSQGVGNTGELFF
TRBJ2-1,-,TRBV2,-,TGTGCCAGCAGTGGGAGAGGACTTTATCTACACGGTGAGCAGTTCTTC,CASSGRGLYLHGEQFF
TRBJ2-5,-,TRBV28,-,TGTGCCAGCAGTTTGGGGGGTTGGGGGGAGACCCAGTACTTC,CASSLGGWGETQYF
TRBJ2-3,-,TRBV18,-,TGTGCCAGCTCACCAAGCAGTACTAGCACAGATACGCAGTATTTT,CASSPSSTSTDTQYF
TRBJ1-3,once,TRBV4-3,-,TGCGCCAGCAGCCCCGACGGCTTCTCTGGAAACACCATATATTTT,CASSPDGFSGNTIYF
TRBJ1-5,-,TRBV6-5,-,TGTGCCAGCAGTTACTCGGGGCCCGGAGGGCCCCAGCATTTT,CASSYSGPGGPQHF
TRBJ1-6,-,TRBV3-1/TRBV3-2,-,TGTGCCAGCAGCCAAGAGGTACAGATCTGGGCTAATTCACCCCTCCACTTT,CASSQEVQIWANSPLHF
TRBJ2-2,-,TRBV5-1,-,TGCGCCAGCAAAAGGGGTCCGAACACCGGGGAGCTGTTTTTT,CASKRGPNTGELFF
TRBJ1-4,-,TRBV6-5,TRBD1,TGTGCCAGCACCGGGACAGGGGGCAGTGAAAAACTGTTTTTT,CASTGTGGSEKLFF
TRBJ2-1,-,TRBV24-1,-,TGTGCCACCAGCTCGGGACACGGGTACAATGAGCAGTTCTTC,CATSSGHGYNEQFF